Listed below are T cell receptor beta chains from one sample, sequenced in a study of blood T cell repertoires in COVID-19. Clones were sequenced by immunoSEQ multiplex PCR, and TCRdb holds only the in-frame ones, with some missing. The table records over 100,000 clones, 85% to 90% of them present only once. Input material: peripheral blood. Source of these receptors: a man in his forties or fifties with active or convalescent COVID-19. CDR3s include the opening cysteine and the closing phenylalanine or tryptophan. D genes are given only for firm matches. Clone size is given for some rows only: seen once, a few or many times, or a class if the clone is expanded.

J,size,D,V,DNA,CDR3
TRBJ2-5,-,TRBD2,TRBV7-9,TGTGCCAGCAGCGCAGTAGCGGGGGGGAGAGAGACCCAGTACTTC,CASSAVAGGRETQYF
TRBJ2-6,-,TRBD1,TRBV4-1,TGCGCCAGCAGCCAATGGACAGGAGACTCTGGGGCCAACGTCCTGACTTTC,CASSQWTGDSGANVLTF
TRBJ2-7,-,-,TRBV25-1,TGTGCCAGCAGCCTTCTCGACGCAGGCGAGCAGTACTTC,CASSLLDAGEQYF
TRBJ1-4,-,-,TRBV15,TGTGCCACCAGCAATGGGGATTCGGGGGGAGGAAAACTGTTTTTT,CATSNGDSGGGKLFF
TRBJ1-1,-,TRBD1,TRBV7-8,TGTGCCAGCAGCTTAGGCCAGGGGGGAGGGAACACTGAAGCTTTCTTT,CASSLGQGGGNTEAFF
TRBJ2-1,-,-,TRBV5-4,TGTGCCAGCAGCTTGTCGGGGATCACCTACAATGAGCAGTTCTTC,CASSLSGITYNEQFF
TRBJ2-5,once,TRBD1,TRBV6-5,TGTGCCAGCAGTAACACAGGGGCGGGGACCCAGTACTTC,CASSNTGAGTQYF
TRBJ1-5,-,-,TRBV28,TGTGCCAGCAGTCATCGCAGGGGCGGCAACAATCAGCCCCAGCATTTT,CASSHRRGGNNQPQHF
TRBJ2-7,few,TRBD1,TRBV4-1,TGCGCCAGCAGCGGGCAATACACCGGGACAGGGTCCTACGAGCAGTACTTC,CASSGQYTGTGSYEQYF
TRBJ1-2,once,TRBD1,TRBV6-2/TRBV6-3,TGTGCCAGCAGTTACTCCACACAGGGGAATGGCTACACCTTC,CASSYSTQGNGYTF
TRBJ1-4,-,-,TRBV7-7,TGTGCCAGCAGCCCTCAGGGGCAGGGATTCGAAAAACTGTTTTTT,CASSPQGQGFEKLFF
TRBJ2-5,once,TRBD2,TRBV24-1,TGTGCCACCAGTGGTGCGGGGGGTAGTGAGACCCAGTACTTC,CATSGAGGSETQYF
TRBJ2-2,-,TRBD1,TRBV19,TGTGCCAGTAGTATAGGGACAGGCTCCGGGGAGCTGTTTTTT,CASSIGTGSGELFF